This TCR beta chain was sequenced in a study of persistence of HIV-infected CD4 T cells. About the study: Donors were ART-treated; their CMV- and Gag-responding CD4+ T cells were isolated. Blood samples, up to about 200 mL, came from multiple time points, except a couple of leukapheresis donors sampled once.

Findings and limits, study-wide: Degenerate expanded CDR3beta sequences were enriched among CMV- and Gag-responding cells.

Sequencing used immunoSEQ version 4 in survey mode. TCRdb's copy holds only in-frame clones and misses some; the assay was immunoSEQ multiplex PCR. The sample lists about 64,000 clones, less than 85% occurring once. Overlapping HIV-1 Gag 15-mer peptides at roughly 1 ug per peptide per mL were used. Memory cells lacking CD40L and CD69 with high CD45RO were sorted. Donors had CD4+ T cell counts above 400 cells/uL and were CMV-seropositive. CDR1 and CDR2 (germline): SGHVS, FQNEAQ. Losses at the gene ends were 1 base for V and 8 bases for J; bases not matched to a gene: 2. The CDR3 is made up of 14 amino acids. On this clone: Its antigen is not identified.

The V and J genes are TRBV7-8 and TRBJ1-3; the match to TRBD1 covers 10 bases. This clonotype was obtained from an adult man with HIV who was CMV-seropositive. The material sequenced was CD4+ T cells sorted from PBMCs after roughly 18-hour stimulation, taken from a patient who received antiretroviral therapy. CDR3 protein: CASSLGQGAHTIYF. The CDR3, as DNA: TGTGCCAGCAGCTTAGGACAGGGGGCACACACCATATATTTT.